The 18 T cell receptor beta chains below all came from one sample that was sequenced in a study of T-cell reconstitution after alpha-beta-depleted transplantation in children. This sample's TCRbeta library carried unique molecular identifier barcodes. Each CDR3 protein gets one entry after TCRdb re-called the PCR reads with MiXCR. This sample carries under 300,000 distinct CDR3 sequences, around 10% of them seen once, and the ten largest clones take 20% to 25%. The source was peripheral blood, collected 180 days after TCRalphabeta/CD19-depleted stem cell transplant. These receptor sequences come from a male patient aged 2 to 9 who had a stem cell transplant for chronic granulomatous disease, so the T cells may come from the graft donor.

This clonotype was counted many times. The chain links TRBV6-5 to TRBJ2-3, with TRBD2 matching over 12 bases. The CDR3 is made up of 16 amino acids. From germline, CDR1 is MNHEY and CDR2 SVGAGI. The ends lost 2 bases at V and 7 bases at J; junction bases unmatched: 7. The CDR3 loop is CASSYGATSGGNTQYF. The CDR3 DNA reads TGTGCCAGCAGTTACGGGGCGACTAGCGGGGGAAATACGCAGTATTTT.

This chain joins TRBV4-3 and TRBJ2-2, with TRBD1 as a possible D gene (5 bases). Germline values: CDR1 LGHNA, CDR2 YSLEER. Between the trimmed V and J ends, which lost 3 bases and 6 bases, there was a span of 14 bases. The CDR3 runs to 15 residues. This CDR3 is CASSQDTLGSGELFF. The CDR3 DNA is TGCGCCAGCAGCCAGGACACCTTGGGCTCCGGGGAGCTGTTTTTT.

This clonotype was detected many times. The CDR3 loop reads CASSRGPLPSTDTQYF. The CDR3 region has the DNA TGTGCCAGCAGCCGGGGACCTTTACCAAGCACAGATACGCAGTATTTT. J is TRBJ2-3 and V is TRBV6-1; D may be TRBD1 or TRBD2 (5 bases each). Germline V gives CDR1 MNHNS, CDR2 SASEGT. V lost 6 bases to trimming and J lost 0 bases, with 16 bases between them. The CDR3 runs to 16 residues.

This clonotype has ten or more counts. The V and J genes are TRBV30 and TRBJ2-1, with D perhaps TRBD1 or TRBD2 (6 bases each). The CDR3 length is 15 residues. Trimming left V 5 bases short and J 5 bases short, with 19 bases between. Germline CDR1 and CDR2: GTSNPN and SVGIG (reference sequence). CDR3 sequence reads: CAWSPSPGANNEQFF. CDR3 DNA: TGTGCCTGGTCGCCCTCCCCGGGGGCGAACAATGAGCAGTTCTTC.

This clonotype was recorded many times. The rearrangement joins TRBV24-1 to TRBJ2-5; the match to TRBD1 covers 7 bases. The length of the CDR3 is 16 residues. Germline trimming cut 3 bases from V and 2 bases from J; bases unmatched to any gene: 8. Germline CDR1 is KGHDR and CDR2 is SFDVKD. This CDR3 is CATSDGGTGDQETQYF. The CDR3 region has the DNA TGTGCCACCAGTGATGGCGGAACAGGGGATCAAGAGACCCAGTACTTC.

The chain employs TRBV3-1 and TRBJ2-1, with 8 bases fitting TRBD2. Germline CDR1 reads LGHDT; CDR2 reads YNNKEL (reference sequence). The J segment lost 0 bases and the V segment lost 8 bases, leaving 6 bases of the junction unmatched. The CDR3 runs to 15 residues. The CDR3 is CASGSGSLSYNEQFF. In DNA, the CDR3 is TGTGCCAGCGGCAGCGGGAGCCTCTCCTACAATGAGCAGTTCTTC.

To note about this clonotype: A much larger clone differs from this one at a single base, so this may be a read error. The gene calls are TRBV20-1 and TRBJ2-5; tentatively, D is TRBD1 (6 bases). Germline V gene data show CDR1 as DFQATT and CDR2 as SNEGSKA (reference sequence). The V end lost 6 bases, the J end lost 5 bases, and 19 bases lay between the germline ends. CDR3 length equals 14 residues. The CDR3, as DNA: TGCAGTGCGGAAGTCAGGGGTTGGTTTGAGACCCAGTACTTC. Its protein is CSAEVRGWFETQYF.

This clonotype was detected ten times or more. V is TRBV10-3 and J is TRBJ1-5; D is perhaps TRBD1 (5 bases). The CDR3 is 15 residues long. Germline CDR1 reads ENHRY; CDR2 reads SYGVKD. The V gene lost 3 bases and the J gene lost 6 bases, with 15 bases spanning the gap. The CDR3 region has the DNA TGTGCCATCAGTGATTCTGGGACTGCAACTCAGCCCCAGCATTTT. This encodes CAISDSGTATQPQHF.

Ten or more counts support this clonotype. J is TRBJ2-4 and V is TRBV20-1, with 9 bases identical to TRBD1. The CDR3 covers 15 residues. With V trimmed by 3 bases and J by 0 bases, 3 bases remained unmatched. Germline CDR1 is DFQATT and CDR2 is SNEGSKA (reference sequence). CDR3 coding DNA: TGCAGTGCTAGGACAGGGGGATTAGCCAAAAACATTCAGTACTTC. This codes for CSARTGGLAKNIQYF.

This clonotype appeared many times. This chain joins TRBV21-1 and TRBJ2-2; TRBD2, the table's D call, lacks a check against the DNA. TRBV21-1 is flagged as a pseudogene. The CDR3 consists of 17 residues. This chain's CDR3 is CASTCRLAGVRTGELFF. Here the CDR3 DNA reads TGTGCCAGCACCTGCCGGCTAGCGGGAGTTCGGACCGGGGAGCTGTTTTTT.

The V and J genes are TRBV15 and TRBJ2-5; D gene uncertain. The ends were cut back, 2 bases at V and 10 bases at J, with 20 bases in the middle. Germline CDR1 LNHNV, CDR2 YYDKDF (reference sequence). CDR3 size: 15 residues. This chain's CDR3 is CATSRMGDGQGGQYF. CDR3 nucleotides: TGTGCCACCAGCAGAATGGGCGACGGCCAAGGCGGCCAGTACTTC.

This clonotype showed up many times. The chain employs TRBV5-1 and TRBJ2-5, with D maybe TRBD2 (5 bases). Germline CDR1 is SGHRS and CDR2 is YFSETQ. This CDR3 is 14 amino acids long. Trimming took off 3 bases at V and 2 bases at J, with 11 bases between the two ends. CDR3 region: CASSSGLMQETQYF. For the CDR3, the DNA is TGCGCCAGCAGCTCCGGACTGATGCAAGAGACCCAGTACTTC.

This clonotype turned up a few times. The chain couples TRBV5-1 to TRBJ2-1, with 13 bases identical to TRBD2. Germline values: CDR1 SGHRS, CDR2 YFSETQ. The V segment lost 2 bases and the J segment 8 bases; nucleotides outside the gene matches: 4. This CDR3 has 15 residues. CDR3 nucleotides: TGCGCCAGCAGCTTACTAGCGGGAGGGCCGGATGAGCAGTTCTTC. It yields the protein CASSLLAGGPDEQFF.

This clonotype was observed many times. J is TRBJ1-1 and V is TRBV5-1; D remains unclear. V lost 4 bases, J lost 1 base, and 8 bases lay in between. This CDR3 has 13 amino acids. Germline V gene sequence: CDR1 SGHRS, CDR2 YFSETQ. The CDR3 bases are TGCGCCAGCAGCACGGACGGGAACACTGAAGCTTTCTTT. It translates to CASSTDGNTEAFF.

This clonotype was seen repeatedly, ten times or more. This rearrangement joins TRBV7-2 to TRBJ2-7; D is ambiguous. This CDR3 comprises 16 residues. The germline V gene encodes CDR1 SGHTA and CDR2 FQGNSA. V lost 1 base, J lost 0 bases, and 13 bases lay in between. The CDR3 coding sequence is TGTGCCAGCAGCTTAGGGCCCCTTCTAACCTCCTACGAGCAGTACTTC. It codes for CASSLGPLLTSYEQYF.

The genes are TRBV6-5 and TRBJ2-2, with D uncertain. The length of the CDR3 is 17 residues. Germline CDR1 is MNHEY and CDR2 is SVGAGI. V gave up 2 bases and J gave up 4 bases, with 17 bases separating them. CDR3: CASSYRISRVVTGELFF. The DNA of the CDR3 is TGTGCCAGCAGTTACCGGATATCCCGTGTGGTCACCGGGGAGCTGTTTTTT.

This clonotype came up many times. The chain carries TRBV7-6 and TRBJ1-2; D is uncertain. The CDR3 has 13 amino acids. The germline CDR1 and CDR2 sequences are SGHVS and FNYEAQ. Trimming removed 5 bases at V and 4 bases at J, with 11 bases between. In DNA, the CDR3 is TGTGCCAGCAGCGGGGAACAATTCTATGGCTACACCTTC. Amino acids: CASSGEQFYGYTF.

There are many counts of this clonotype. The CDR3 DNA sequence: TGCGCCAGCAGCTTGGAAGGGTTGGGGGAGCTGTTTTTT. Its protein product is CASSLEGLGELFF. This rearrangement joins TRBV5-1 to TRBJ2-2; D is uncertain. The germline CDR1 and CDR2 sequences are SGHRS and YFSETQ. Trimming took off 0 bases at V and 8 bases at J, with 8 bases between the two ends. The CDR3 sequence is 13 residues long.